The 30 T cell receptor beta chains given below trace back to one sample, sequenced in a study of shared clonotypes between healthy human individuals. Some clones are missing from TCRdb's copy, which holds only in-frame ones; the method was immunoSEQ multiplex PCR. The data contain around 440,000 clones, roughly 80% of them seen just once; the ten biggest clones take up around 12%. Sequencing input: PBMCs. The receptors come from a woman aged 40 to 49 in good health. Some clones in this sample may be carry-over from other donors' samples.

This clone was recorded a few times. A clone one base away is much larger, so this may be a read error. The chain couples TRBV7-9 to TRBJ2-7; 8 bases fit TRBD2. CDR1 and CDR2 (germline): SEHNR, FQNEAQ (reference sequence). The CDR3 spans 15 residues. CDR3 nucleotides: TGTGCCGGCAGCCAGAGCGGGAGCCCCTCCTACGAGCAGTACTTC. Translation gives CAGSQSGSPSYEQYF.

This clone showed up many times. This chain uses TRBV19 with TRBJ2-3, with no clear D. This CDR3 has 13 residues. Trimming pared 5 bases from V and 2 bases from J, leaving 8 bases between. Per germline, CDR1 LNHDA and CDR2 SQIVND (reference sequence). The CDR3 DNA follows: TGTGCCAGTAGTTGGACCCTCACAGATACGCAGTATTTT. It codes for CASSWTLTDTQYF.

This sequence joins TRBV6-5 and TRBJ1-3, with D uncertain. Trimming pared 5 bases from V and 4 bases from J, leaving 12 bases between. Germline V gene lookup returns CDR1 MNHEY and CDR2 SVGAGI. The CDR3 covers 14 residues. CDR3 sequence: CASSRYTGGNTIYF. The CDR3 DNA is TGTGCCAGCAGTCGATATACGGGGGGAAACACCATATATTTT.

The gene calls are TRBV11-3 and TRBJ2-3, with 7 bases that match TRBD2. J was trimmed by 2 bases and V by 5 bases; bases with no gene match: 4. CDR1 and CDR2 (germline): SGHNT, YENEEA. The CDR3 extends over 14 amino acids. Here the CDR3 DNA reads TGTGCCAGCAGCCCGGGACTAATCACAGATACGCAGTATTTT. This encodes CASSPGLITDTQYF.

The V gene is TRBV10-3, the J gene TRBJ2-3; D uncertain. The CDR3 runs to 14 residues. Trimming took 5 bases from V and 4 from J, leaving 13 bases between them. Germline V CDR1 and CDR2: ENHRY, SYGVKD. DNA of the CDR3: TGTGCCATCAGTAGCCCAGCCGTCGCAGATACGCAGTATTTT. Its protein product is CAISSPAVADTQYF.

This chain joins TRBV12-5 and TRBJ2-1; 9 bases align to TRBD2. The CDR3 is 15 amino acids. The ends lost 8 bases at V and 6 bases at J; junction bases unmatched: 11. The germline V gene encodes CDR1 LGHNT and CDR2 FRNRAP. CDR3 amino acids: CASRQAGGPSNEQFF. CDR3 in DNA: TGTGCTAGTCGCCAGGCGGGAGGGCCGAGCAATGAGCAGTTCTTC.

This clone was seen only a few times. V usage is TRBV2 and J usage is TRBJ2-1; TRBD1 agrees at 10 bases. From germline, CDR1 is SNHLY and CDR2 FYNNEI. The V and J ends lost 0 bases and 6 bases, in that order; junction bases with no gene match: 8. The CDR3 length is 17 residues. CDR3 nucleotides: TGTGCCAGCAGTGAAGCGGTCCGGGACAGGGGAAGCAATGAGCAGTTCTTC. Amino acids: CASSEAVRDRGSNEQFF.

This clone has at least ten counts. V and J are TRBV4-3 and TRBJ2-1, with 9 bases matching TRBD2. With V trimmed by 1 base and J by 2 bases, 6 bases remained unmatched. CDR1 LGHNA and CDR2 YSLEER come from the germline V gene. The length of the CDR3 is 17 residues. The DNA for the CDR3 is TGCGCCAGCAGCCAAGGGTTAGCGGGAGCAACCTACAATGAGCAGTTCTTC. This translates into CASSQGLAGATYNEQFF.

This clone has a single count. The genes are TRBV28 and TRBJ1-4, with D uncertain. The germline gives CDR1 MDHEN, CDR2 SYDVKM. V lost 10 bases and J 2 bases, leaving 17 bases between the germline ends. The CDR3 is made up of 15 amino acids. The CDR3 here is CATAGADATNEKLFF. DNA of the CDR3: TGTGCCACGGCTGGAGCGGATGCGACTAATGAAAAACTGTTTTTT.

The genes are TRBV6-5 and TRBJ2-7; TRBD2 might be the D (6 bases). Per the germline V gene, CDR1 is MNHEY and CDR2 is SVGAGI. Between the trimmed V and J ends, which lost 10 bases and 5 bases, there was a span of 18 bases. The CDR3 contains 13 residues. In nucleotides, the CDR3 is TGTGCCACCTTCCCGGCGGGGTTGGACGAGCAGTACTTC. The encoded protein is CATFPAGLDEQYF.

This CDR3 reads CASSLASGDYNEQFF. CDR3 nucleotide sequence: TGCGCCAGCAGCTTGGCTAGCGGGGATTACAATGAGCAGTTCTTC. V is TRBV5-1 and J is TRBJ2-1; 9 bases agree with TRBD2. The CDR3 length is 15 residues. V lost 0 bases to trimming and J lost 4 bases; unmatched junction nucleotides: 2. CDR1 SGHRS and CDR2 YFSETQ come from the germline V gene.

The chain employs TRBV7-9 and TRBJ1-2; no clear D gene. The CDR3 spans 15 residues. V was cut by 7 bases and J by 2 bases, with 17 bases left in between. Per the germline V gene, CDR1 is SEHNR and CDR2 is FQNEAQ (reference sequence). The CDR3 DNA sequence: TGTGCCAGCATCAAAGACCCCAACCCCAACTATGGCTACACCTTC. It translates to CASIKDPNPNYGYTF.

The chain joins TRBV2 to TRBJ2-7; TRBD1 is a possible D gene (5 bases). Germline lookup yields CDR1 SNHLY and CDR2 FYNNEI. The CDR3 totals 14 residues. The V and J ends lost 6 bases and 3 bases respectively, with 15 bases between them. The CDR3 spells CASSPARGRYEQYF. The CDR3 DNA reads as TGTGCCAGCAGCCCGGCTAGGGGTCGCTACGAGCAGTACTTC.

The chain combines TRBV5-1 with TRBJ1-3, with no clear D. CDR1 and CDR2 from the germline V gene are SGHRS and YFSETQ. The V end lost 4 bases, the J end lost 4 bases, and 18 bases lay between the germline ends. The CDR3 runs to 16 residues. CDR3 nucleotide sequence: TGCGCCAGCAGCACTTTCGGTGGAGGGAGGGGAAACACCATATATTTT. Protein: CASSTFGGGRGNTIYF.

This clone came up once. A far bigger clonotype differs at one base, so this is likely a read error. V usage is TRBV30 and J usage is TRBJ1-2; D might be TRBD1 (5 bases). Germline V lookup: CDR1 GTSNPN, CDR2 SVGIG (reference sequence). This CDR3 comprises 12 residues. The CDR3 DNA follows: TGTGCCTGGAGTGGGGGGAACTGTGGCTACACCTTC. Its translation is CAWSGGNCGYTF.

CDR3 in DNA: TGTGCCAGCAGTGAAGCGCTTGGGGGTAGCGAGCAGTACTTC. Amino acids: CASSEALGGSEQYF. V usage is TRBV2 and J usage is TRBJ2-7; D could derive from TRBD1 or TRBD2 (5 bases each). Germline lookup yields CDR1 SNHLY and CDR2 FYNNEI. V lost 0 bases and J lost 6, with 12 bases in between. The CDR3 sequence is 14 residues long.

The rearrangement links TRBV15 to TRBJ1-2; the D gene is possibly TRBD1 (6 bases). The CDR3 contains 15 residues. The V and J ends lost 0 bases and 4 bases respectively, with 12 bases between them. From germline, CDR1 is LNHNV and CDR2 YYDKDF (reference sequence). The CDR3 protein is CATSRDFGGSYGYTF. Here the CDR3 DNA reads TGTGCCACCAGCAGAGATTTTGGGGGCAGCTATGGCTACACCTTC. The full variable domain, completed using reference TRBV15 and TRBJ1-2, is DAMVIQNPRYQVTQFGKPVTLSCSQTLNHNVMYWYQQKSSQAPKLLFHYYDKDFNNEADTPDNFQSRRPNTSFCFLDIRSPGLGDTAMYLCATSRDFGGSYGYTFGSGTRLTVV.

The chain combines TRBV5-1 with TRBJ2-5; TRBD1 matches at 8 bases. Germline assignment: CDR1 SGHRS and CDR2 YFSETQ. V shed 0 bases, J shed 4 bases, and the junction held 5 bases outside the gene matches. The CDR3 covers 15 residues. CDR3 sequence: CASSLAPGGRETQYF. Here the CDR3 DNA reads TGCGCCAGCAGCTTGGCCCCAGGGGGCCGAGAGACCCAGTACTTC.

This clone came up a few times. V is TRBV4-2 and J is TRBJ2-7; weak D call: TRBD1 (6 bases). The V and J ends lost 2 bases and 4 bases respectively, with 18 bases between them. In germline, CDR1 is LGHNA, CDR2 YNFKEQ. This CDR3 is 16 amino acids long. The CDR3 DNA sequence: TGTGCCAGCAGCCAAAGTTCTGGACAGATTGGATACGAGCAGTACTTC. Its translation: CASSQSSGQIGYEQYF.

The CDR3 reads CASSFGAVQGGYGYTF. For the CDR3, the DNA is TGTGCCAGCAGTTTCGGTGCGGTTCAGGGGGGCTATGGCTACACCTTC. J is TRBJ1-2 and V is TRBV27; 7 positions match TRBD1. The CDR3 covers 16 residues. Germline values: CDR1 MNHEY, CDR2 SMNVEV (reference sequence). Trimming at V came to 3 bases and at J to 4 bases, leaving 11 bases not matched to a gene.

This clone is a singleton in its sample. This chain connects TRBV5-1 to TRBJ1-1, with D possibly matching TRBD1 (5 bases). V was clipped by 2 bases and J by 5 bases, with 10 bases between them. The germline V gene has CDR1 SGHRS and CDR2 YFSETQ. CDR3 length: 13 residues. The CDR3 nucleotides are TGCGCCAGCAGCTTTAAGGGGAGTACTGAAGCTTTCTTT. Its protein is CASSFKGSTEAFF.

Many counts were recorded for this clone. Germline is not matched at one junction end, which may reflect a read error. The rearrangement uses TRBV11-2 and TRBJ2-5; 10 bases fit TRBD2. Judging by the DNA end, TRBJ2-7 fits better; the J call may be wrong. Germline CDR1 SGHAT, CDR2 FQNNGV. The CDR3 covers 17 residues. The CDR3 sequence: CASSIELAGSGRDEQYF. The CDR3 bases are TGTGCCAGCAGCATAGAACTAGCGGGGAGTGGGAGGGACGAGCAGTACTTC.

The genes are TRBV7-9 and TRBJ1-2; the match to TRBD1 covers 8 bases. The CDR3 spans 12 residues. V dropped 4 bases and J dropped 8; count of bases not matched to a gene: 3. Germline V gene data show CDR1 as SEHNR and CDR2 as FQNEAQ (reference sequence). This chain's CDR3 is CASSSTGEGYTF. CDR3 bases: TGTGCCAGCAGCTCGACAGGGGAAGGCTACACCTTC.

This clone was counted only a few times. This likely came from a read error, as a far larger clone is one base away. As DNA, the CDR3 is TGTGCCACCAGCAGAGAAGCTAGTTGGGATACGCAGTATTTT. Translating it yields CATSREASWDTQYF. The V and J genes are TRBV15 and TRBJ2-3; D unresolved. The CDR3 is 14 residues long. The ends were cut back, 0 bases at V and 6 bases at J, with 10 bases in the middle. Germline V CDR1 and CDR2: LNHNV, YYDKDF (reference sequence).

In this sample, this clone turned up a few times. This sequence joins TRBV28 and TRBJ1-3; D not certain. The CDR3 consists of 17 residues. V lost 5 bases to trimming and J lost 0 bases, with 17 bases between them. Germline CDR1 MDHEN, CDR2 SYDVKM. CDR3 protein: CASSPPLLQSSGNTIYF. In DNA form, the CDR3 reads TGTGCCAGCAGTCCACCCCTTCTTCAGAGCTCTGGAAACACCATATATTTT.

This clone has at least ten counts. The chain couples TRBV19 to TRBJ1-5; possibly TRBD1 for D (5 bases). The germline gives CDR1 LNHDA, CDR2 SQIVND (reference sequence). Between the trimmed V and J ends, which lost 5 bases and 2 bases, there was a span of 13 bases. The CDR3 consists of 15 residues. The DNA for the CDR3 is TGTGCCAGTAGTGCGGTGGGAGGGGGCAATCAGCCCCAGCATTTT. Amino acids: CASSAVGGGNQPQHF.

The CDR3 DNA sequence: TGTGCCAGCAGTCTCCGGACAGGGGGGGGATATGGCTACACCTTC. It encodes CASSLRTGGGYGYTF. V and J are TRBV6-1 and TRBJ1-2, with 10 nucleotides matching TRBD1. CDR3 length equals 15 residues. Germline CDR1 and CDR2: MNHNS and SASEGT. The V and J ends lost 5 bases and 5 bases, in that order; junction bases with no gene match: 8.

This clone has a handful of counts. The chain joins TRBV4-1 to TRBJ1-2; no reliable D call. This CDR3 has 15 amino acids. V was pared by 1 base and J by 4 bases, with 13 bases between. CDR1 is MGHRA, CDR2 YSYEKL, per germline. CDR3 in amino acids: CASSQARITGYGYTF. The DNA for the CDR3 is TGCGCCAGCAGCCAAGCCCGAATAACGGGCTATGGCTACACCTTC.

The chain recombines TRBV19 with TRBJ1-4; D unclear. From germline, CDR1 is LNHDA and CDR2 SQIVND (reference sequence). The CDR3 spans 14 residues. The V end lost 7 bases, the J end lost 0 bases, and 9 bases lay between the germline ends. CDR3 DNA sequence: TGTGCCAGTAAGCAGTCTCCAACTAATGAAAAACTGTTTTTT. Translation: CASKQSPTNEKLFF.

J is TRBJ2-6 and V is TRBV28, with 10 bases aligning to TRBD1. V was clipped by 6 bases and J by 2 bases; unmatched bases: 7. The CDR3 has 17 residues. CDR1 is MDHEN, CDR2 SYDVKM, per germline. The CDR3 DNA sequence: TGTGCCAGCAGGATGACAGGGGGCAAACCTGGGGCCAACGTCCTGACTTTC. It is translated as CASRMTGGKPGANVLTF.